A selection of T cell receptor beta chains follows, all from one sample in a study of T-cell reconstitution after alpha-beta-depleted transplantation in children. Using its own MiXCR run on the PCR reads, TCRdb lists one record per CDR3 protein. There are fewer than 700,000 distinct CDR3 sequences in the sample; 10% to 15% occur only once, and roughly 2.3% lies in the top ten. The source was PBMCs, mostly from graft donor cells, collected 360 days after TCRalphabeta/CD19-depleted stem cell transplant. Receptors originate from a male patient aged 10 to 17 who had a stem cell transplant for acute myeloid leukemia, so the T cells may come from the graft donor. CDR3s include the opening cysteine and the closing phenylalanine or tryptophan.

>TRBV2|TRBJ1-2
CASSGDMGGGYTF
>TRBV20-1|TRBJ2-7
CSASRLAGGQGVIWEQYF
>TRBV7-9|TRBJ1-6
CASSLGSSPLHF
>TRBV6-5|TRBJ2-3
CASSYSAVLSPVPDTQYF
>TRBV7-9|TRBJ2-1
CASSATRERPLYNEQFF
>TRBV20-1|TRBJ2-7
CSARDGYSYEQYF
>TRBV5-1|TRBJ1-1
CASSSGALNTEAFF
>TRBV29-1|TRBJ2-3
CSVPAGSGSDTQYF
>TRBV28|TRBJ1-6
CASSFEGPPGNSPLHF
>TRBV7-2|TRBJ2-7
CASSLRTARHEQYF
>TRBV6-1|TRBJ2-7
CASSEAGTSGIGYEQYF
>TRBV20-1|TRBJ2-1
CSAAGTIDLISYNEQFF
>TRBV7-2|TRBJ2-1
CASSMGTGTYNEQFF
>TRBV28|TRBJ2-3
CASKGTLLTDTQYF
>TRBV15|TRBJ2-7
CATSPRIGVREQYF
>TRBV20-1|TRBJ1-1
CRGTDGPLNTEAFF
>TRBV12-3/TRBV12-4|TRBJ2-1
CASSFLWTSGGIQFF
>TRBV12-3/TRBV12-4|TRBJ2-1
CASGTSGPSSSYNEQFF
>TRBV14|TRBJ2-1
CASSQFGGRDSYNEQFF
>TRBV29-1|TRBJ2-4
CSVEVGGMGIQYF
>TRBV14|TRBJ2-7
CASSQYDRAYEQYF
>TRBV5-1|TRBJ2-1
CASSSGLTGGLEQFF
>TRBV15|TRBJ1-1
CATSRKGQGIEMNTEAFF
>TRBV29-1|TRBJ2-7
CSAGGWTSGYEQYF
>TRBV6-2/TRBV6-3|TRBJ1-1
CASSYSGFETEAFF
>TRBV7-6|TRBJ2-2
CASSFRTREGLGAGELFF
>TRBV7-2|TRBJ1-6
CASILRWEPYNSPLHF
>TRBV15|TRBJ1-6
CATSRGGNSPLHF
>TRBV29-1|TRBJ2-7
CSVGGQGNFNEQYF
>TRBV20-1|TRBJ1-5
CSAGARPQHF